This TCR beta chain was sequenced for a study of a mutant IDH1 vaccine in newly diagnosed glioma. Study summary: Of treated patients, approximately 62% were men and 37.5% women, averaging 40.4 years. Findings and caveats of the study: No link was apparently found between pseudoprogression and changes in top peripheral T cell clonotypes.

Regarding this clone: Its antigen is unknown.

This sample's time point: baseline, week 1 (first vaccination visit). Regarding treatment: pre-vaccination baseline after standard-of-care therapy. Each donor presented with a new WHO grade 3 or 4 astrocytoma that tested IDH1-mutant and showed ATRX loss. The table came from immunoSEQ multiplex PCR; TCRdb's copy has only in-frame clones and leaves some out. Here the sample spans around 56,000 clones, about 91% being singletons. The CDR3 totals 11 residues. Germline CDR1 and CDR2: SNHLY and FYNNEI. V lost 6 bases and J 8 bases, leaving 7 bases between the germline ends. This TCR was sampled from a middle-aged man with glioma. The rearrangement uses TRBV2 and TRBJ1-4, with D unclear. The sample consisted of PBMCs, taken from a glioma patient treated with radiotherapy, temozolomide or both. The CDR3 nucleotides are TGTGCCAGCAGCGAGAACGAAAAACTGTTTTTT. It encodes CASSENEKLFF.